Following are 7 T cell receptor beta chains from one sample sequenced in a study of cytomegalovirus exposure and HLA in healthy donors. Sequencing used immunoSEQ multiplex PCR; TCRdb keeps in-frame clones, though not all of them. The sample has roughly 63,000 clones, 89% seen once. Material: PBMCs. The receptors here all came from a woman between 18 and 29 years old in good health and CMV-seronegative.

The chain employs TRBV18 and TRBJ1-5, with 8 positions matching TRBD1. V trimming: 4 bases; J trimming: 7 bases; junction bases outside the gene matches: 9. CDR1 and CDR2 from the germline V gene are KGHSH and LQKENI. The CDR3 runs 15 residues. The DNA for the CDR3 is TGTGCCAGCTCACTCACCGACAGGGGAGGCCAGCCCCAGCATTTT. This translates into CASSLTDRGGQPQHF.

The chain recombines TRBV6-6 with TRBJ1-1; D uncertain. Trimming took 6 bases from V and 6 from J, leaving 11 bases between them. The CDR3 covers 12 residues. Germline V CDR1 and CDR2: MNHNY, SVGAGI (reference sequence). In DNA, the CDR3 is TGTGCCAGCAGGGACTTTGCTGCTGAAGCTTTCTTT. Amino acids: CASRDFAAEAFF.

The rearrangement links TRBV5-1 to TRBJ2-7; 10 bases are a match to TRBD1. CDR1 SGHRS and CDR2 YFSETQ come from the germline V gene. The CDR3 length is 15 residues. J gave up 4 bases and V 4 bases, and 8 bases lay outside the gene matches. For the CDR3, the DNA is TGCGCCAGCAGCCTAGGACAGGGGGGAGTATACGAGCAGTACTTC. Amino acids: CASSLGQGGVYEQYF.

The V call is TRBV15, the J call TRBJ2-7; 8 positions agree with TRBD2. CDR3 length equals 16 residues. Germline-derived CDR1 and CDR2 are LNHNV and YYDKDF (reference sequence). Trimming cost V 5 bases and J 4 bases; bases outside gene matches: 13. The CDR3 region has the DNA TGTGCCACCAGCCCAACACCGGGAGGGATCGGGTACGAGCAGTACTTC. Its protein product is CATSPTPGGIGYEQYF.

The chain couples TRBV28 to TRBJ1-1; no definite D call. From germline, CDR1 is MDHEN and CDR2 SYDVKM. The CDR3 runs 12 residues. Trimming took off 2 bases at V and 9 bases at J, with 10 bases between the two ends. Here the CDR3 DNA reads TGTGCCAGCAGTTTACTGGGAGTGCAAGCTTTCTTT. Its translation is CASSLLGVQAFF.

This chain uses TRBV7-2 with TRBJ2-1, with 9 bases lining up with TRBD1. The junction had 8 bases not matched to a gene; V was cut back by 7 bases and J by 4 bases. The CDR3 has 15 residues. The germline gives CDR1 SGHTA, CDR2 FQGNSA. Here the CDR3 DNA reads TGTGCCAGCACTCGGCCGGGACAGGGATACAATGAGCAGTTCTTC. Protein: CASTRPGQGYNEQFF.

The chain couples TRBV6-1 to TRBJ1-2, with a weak D call TRBD1 (6 bases). V lost 5 bases to trimming and J lost 4 bases, with 14 bases between them. CDR3 length: 14 amino acids. CDR1 and CDR2 from the germline V gene are MNHNS and SASEGT. For the CDR3, the DNA is TGTGCCAGCAGTTGGGACACTGGACCCTATGGCTACACCTTC. Protein product: CASSWDTGPYGYTF.